These T cell receptor beta chains were read from a single sample in a study of CD8 T cells in Susac syndrome. TCRdb independently ran MiXCR on the immunoSEQ multiplex PCR reads; one entry per CDR3 protein. Among tens of thousands of distinct CDR3 sequences, 93% were seen once, and the ten largest hold roughly 0.15%. Input material: CD4+ T cells from PBMCs. These receptors all come from a human donor with Susac syndrome. Both conserved end residues are part of each CDR3. Fields, in order: CDR3 length, V gene, clone size, D gene, J gene, CDR3 protein, CDR3 DNA. D genes are given only for firm matches. A row's size may be missing; if present it is once, few, many or a size class.

14,TRBV9,-,TRBD2,TRBJ2-1,CASSGGLVGNEQFF,TGTGCCAGCAGCGGCGGACTAGTAGGCAATGAGCAGTTCTTC
15,TRBV18,-,TRBD1,TRBJ2-1,CASSPPGQGTNEQFF,TGTGCCAGCTCACCACCGGGACAGGGCACGAATGAGCAGTTCTTC
15,TRBV5-8,-,TRBD2,TRBJ2-1,CASSSPGTSGRPARF,TGTGCCAGCAGCTCGCCAGGGACTAGCGGGAGACCCGCCCGCTTC
13,TRBV20-1,-,-,TRBJ2-2,CSAREDNTGELFF,TGCAGTGCTAGAGAAGATAACACCGGGGAGCTGTTTTTT
14,TRBV10-3,-,-,TRBJ2-3,CAISKGGVADTQYF,TGTGCCATCAGTAAAGGCGGGGTAGCAGATACGCAGTATTTT
15,TRBV6-1,-,TRBD1,TRBJ2-7,CASSAMDRGTGEQYF,TGTGCCAGCAGTGCTATGGACAGGGGCACTGGCGAGCAGTACTTC
17,TRBV3-1,-,-,TRBJ2-2,CASSQEPQGGMTGELFF,TGTGCCAGCAGCCAAGAGCCACAGGGCGGTATGACCGGGGAGCTGTTTTTT
14,TRBV7-2,-,TRBD1,TRBJ1-3,CASRGQASGNTIYF,TGTGCCAGCAGGGGACAGGCCTCTGGAAACACCATATATTTT
14,TRBV12-3/TRBV12-4,-,-,TRBJ2-1,CASSYVIGDNEQFF,TGTGCCAGCAGTTATGTCATCGGGGATAATGAGCAGTTCTTC
16,TRBV6-1,-,-,TRBJ2-7,CASTLPGGQPSDEQYF,TGTGCCAGCACCCTCCCTGGTGGACAGCCTAGCGACGAGCAGTACTTC
14,TRBV19,-,-,TRBJ2-3,CASSIDAPPGTQYF,TGTGCCAGTAGTATAGATGCCCCCCCGGGCACGCAGTATTTT
13,TRBV2,-,-,TRBJ2-7,CASGRGTSYEQYF,TGTGCCAGCGGGCGGGGAACGTCCTACGAGCAGTACTTC
14,TRBV20-1,-,TRBD2,TRBJ2-7,CSARGPGEGGEQYF,TGCAGTGCTAGAGGGCCCGGGGAGGGCGGGGAGCAGTACTTC
14,TRBV20-1,-,-,TRBJ1-2,CSARVGRGDYGYTF,TGCAGTGCTAGAGTTGGCAGGGGTGACTATGGCTACACCTTC
11,TRBV20-1,-,-,TRBJ1-1,CSARADTEAFF,TGCAGTGCTAGGGCGGACACTGAAGCTTTCTTT
14,TRBV7-3,-,-,TRBJ1-6,CASSSGHLNSPLHF,TGTGCCAGCAGTTCGGGACACCTGAATTCACCCCTCCACTTT
13,TRBV19,-,-,TRBJ2-5,CASRGPGEETQYF,TGTGCCAGTCGGGGTCCTGGGGAGGAGACCCAGTACTTC
13,TRBV20-1,-,-,TRBJ2-5,CRPGLLYQETQYF,TGCAGGCCCGGACTGCTGTACCAAGAGACCCAGTACTTC
12,TRBV9,-,-,TRBJ2-5,CASSVDSETQYF,TGTGCCAGCAGCGTAGATTCCGAGACCCAGTACTTT
14,TRBV24-1,-,TRBD1,TRBJ1-5,CATSDRDRDQPQHF,TGTGCCACCAGTGATCGGGACAGGGATCAGCCCCAGCATTTT
15,TRBV5-1,-,-,TRBJ2-7,CASSWAPDSSYEQYF,TGCGCCAGCAGCTGGGCCCCGGACTCGTCCTACGAGCAGTACTTC
14,TRBV6-6,-,-,TRBJ1-2,CASKAGASNYGYTF,TGTGCCAGCAAGGCAGGGGCCTCTAATTATGGCTACACCTTC
14,TRBV7-9,-,-,TRBJ2-7,CASSLGGEEYEQYF,TGTGCCAGCAGCTTAGGGGGGGAGGAGTACGAGCAGTACTTC
14,TRBV30,-,TRBD1,TRBJ1-5,CAWSKTGGNQPQHF,TGTGCCTGGAGTAAAACAGGGGGGAATCAGCCCCAGCATTTT
15,TRBV6-5,-,-,TRBJ1-4,CASSYSGRTNEKLFF,TGTGCCAGCAGTTACTCGGGAAGAACTAATGAAAAACTGTTTTTT
11,TRBV28,-,-,TRBJ1-2,CASSHSYGYTF,TGTGCCAGCAGTCACAGCTATGGCTACACCTTC
14,TRBV11-2,once,-,TRBJ2-5,CASSLVAFQETQYF,TGTGCCAGCAGCTTAGTTGCCTTCCAAGAGACCCAGTACTTC
12,TRBV19,once,-,TRBJ1-5,CASSIQGQPQHF,TGTGCCAGTAGTATACAGGGTCAGCCCCAGCATTTT
18,TRBV5-1,-,-,TRBJ2-6,CASLKRSGSQSRANVLTF,TGCGCCAGCTTAAAACGATCGGGTTCACAAAGTCGGGCCAACGTCCTGACTTTC
15,TRBV20-1,-,TRBD1,TRBJ1-6,CSAKGTGDNNSPLHF,TGCAGTGCGAAGGGGACAGGGGATAATAATTCACCCCTCCACTTT
11,TRBV3-1,few,-,TRBJ2-7,CASSTAYEQYF,TGTGCCAGCAGCACAGCCTACGAGCAGTACTTC
16,TRBV7-2,-,TRBD2,TRBJ2-7,CASPPNRAGGRNEQYF,TGTGCCAGTCCTCCTAACCGAGCGGGGGGACGGAACGAGCAGTACTTC
12,TRBV10-3,-,-,TRBJ1-3,CATATEGNTIYF,TGTGCCACCGCAACAGAGGGAAACACCATATATTTT
13,TRBV24-1,-,-,TRBJ1-2,CATSEPGTRGYTF,TGTGCCACCAGTGAGCCGGGAACTCGTGGCTACACCTTC
13,TRBV2,-,-,TRBJ2-3,CASRITSPDTQYF,TGTGCCAGCAGGATAACATCTCCAGATACGCAGTATTTT
13,TRBV6-1,-,-,TRBJ2-7,CASSHGAAYEQYF,TGTGCCAGCAGTCACGGGGCGGCCTACGAGCAGTACTTC
15,TRBV11-3,-,-,TRBJ1-1,CASSKAQSLLTEAFF,TGTGCCAGCAGTAAAGCACAGTCTCTTCTCACTGAAGCTTTCTTT
14,TRBV20-1,-,-,TRBJ1-1,CSARPTGHNTEAFF,TGCAGTGCTCGCCCTACAGGGCACAACACTGAAGCTTTCTTT
15,TRBV11-2,-,-,TRBJ2-2,CASSLGPANTGELFF,TGTGCCAGCAGCTTGGGACCAGCGAACACCGGGGAGCTGTTTTTT
14,TRBV28,-,TRBD1,TRBJ2-7,CASDHSGGGYEQYF,TGTGCCAGCGACCACTCAGGGGGCGGCTACGAGCAGTACTTC
14,TRBV28,once,-,TRBJ1-1,CASSFYTVNTEAFF,TGTGCCAGCAGTTTCTACACGGTGAACACTGAAGCTTTCTTT
16,TRBV7-6,-,-,TRBJ2-1,CASSLQGGSSYNEQFF,TGTGCCAGCAGCTTACAGGGTGGGAGCTCCTACAATGAGCAGTTCTTC
13,TRBV6-5,-,-,TRBJ2-3,CASSYSNEDTQYF,TGTGCCAGCAGTTACTCAAATGAGGATACGCAGTATTTT
14,TRBV7-9,few,-,TRBJ1-2,CASSPGGGSYGYTF,TGTGCCAGCAGCCCCGGGGGAGGGTCCTATGGCTACACCTTC
14,TRBV5-1,few,-,TRBJ1-5,CASSLGGGDQPQHF,TGCGCCAGCAGCTTGGGCGGGGGTGATCAGCCCCAGCATTTT
15,TRBV30,-,-,TRBJ2-2,CAWGEQAANTGELFF,TGTGCCTGGGGGGAACAGGCCGCGAACACCGGGGAGCTGTTTTTT
18,TRBV7-2,-,TRBD2,TRBJ2-3,CASSLARLAGGHTDTQYF,TGTGCCAGCAGCTTAGCCCGACTAGCGGGGGGCCACACAGATACGCAGTATTTT
16,TRBV19,-,-,TRBJ1-2,CASSLETGSTGYGYTF,TGTGCCAGTAGCCTCGAGACAGGAAGCACGGGCTATGGCTACACCTTC
14,TRBV21-1,-,-,TRBJ1-2,CASSTNRESYGYTF,TGTGCCAGCAGCACAAACAGGGAGAGCTATGGCTACACCTTC
12,TRBV2,-,TRBD1,TRBJ2-1,CASIRQGNEQFF,TGTGCCAGCATTAGACAGGGCAATGAGCAGTTCTTC
18,TRBV13,-,TRBD1,TRBJ1-2,CASSLGLGGQGIFYGYTF,TGTGCCAGCAGCTTAGGCCTAGGGGGACAGGGGATATTCTATGGCTACACCTTC